These 7 T cell receptor beta chains were all obtained from the same sample, sequenced in a study of regulatory dendritic cells for organ transplantation. The repertoire was sequenced with immunoSEQ multiplex PCR; TCRdb's copy has only in-frame clones and lacks some. Counted here are approximately 35,000 clones, about 88% occurring once; the ten biggest clones make up roughly 0.065%. Sample: naive CD4+ T cells from blood. Specified subset: CD45RA+ naive T cells. These receptor sequences come from a human donor in good health.

With respect to this clone: The junction departs from germline at one end; a sequencing error may be responsible. This rearrangement joins TRBV7-7 to TRBJ2-5, with unresolved D. This CDR3 spans 13 amino acids. The germline V gene has CDR1 SSHAT and CDR2 FNYEAQ (reference sequence). CDR3 region: CASSLDLLETQYF. The DNA of the CDR3 is TGTGCTAGCAGCTTAGACCTCCTGGAGACCCAGTACTTC.

The chain links TRBV6-5 to TRBJ2-7; D possibly corresponds to TRBD2 (6 bases). V lost 0 bases, J lost 0 bases, and 12 bases lay in between. Per the germline V gene, CDR1 is MNHEY and CDR2 is SVGAGI. CDR3 length equals 16 residues. Written as DNA, the CDR3 is TGTGCCAGCAGTTACTCGATATCCGGGAGCTCCTACGAGCAGTACTTC. Translated, it gives CASSYSISGSSYEQYF.

This clone was detected once. This chain uses TRBV10-1 with TRBJ1-2, with D hard to call. V dropped 5 bases and J dropped 5 bases, with 21 bases sitting between them. The CDR3 runs 16 residues. Germline V CDR1 and CDR2: WNHNN, SYGVQD (reference sequence). The DNA of the CDR3 is TGCGCCAGCAGTAGTTCCGCCGGGCCTCGTGGGTATGGCTACACCTTC. Amino acid sequence: CASSSSAGPRGYGYTF.

The V and J genes are TRBV7-8 and TRBJ2-5; D might be TRBD1 (6 bases). This CDR3 is built from 14 residues. From germline, CDR1 is SGHVS and CDR2 FQNEAQ. V dropped 3 bases and J dropped 5 bases, with 13 bases sitting between them. As DNA, the CDR3 is TGTGCCAGCAGCTTGGGACATGGGCCGGAGACCCAGTACTTC. It translates to CASSLGHGPETQYF.

The table lists this clone with a count of one. The V call is TRBV10-3, the J call TRBJ2-1, with D uncertain. Germline V gives CDR1 ENHRY, CDR2 SYGVKD. V gave up 4 bases and J gave up 7 bases, with 11 bases separating them. The CDR3 covers 13 residues. Here the CDR3 DNA reads TGTGCCATCAGTGGACAAACATCAAATGAGCAGTTCTTC. It codes for CAISGQTSNEQFF.

The chain joins TRBV2 to TRBJ2-2, with a possible D match to TRBD2 (5 bases). The CDR3 length is 14 residues. Germline V gene sequence: CDR1 SNHLY, CDR2 FYNNEI. Trimming took 2 bases from V and 5 from J, leaving 9 bases between them. This CDR3 reads CASSEFGVTGELFF. The CDR3 DNA reads TGTGCCAGCAGTGAATTCGGGGTTACCGGGGAGCTGTTTTTT.

The rearrangement joins TRBV6-1 to TRBJ2-5; 12 nucleotides match TRBD2. After removal of 4 bases from V and 4 bases from J, the junction contained 4 bases not matched to a gene. This CDR3 contains 15 residues. Germline lookup yields CDR1 MNHNS and CDR2 SASEGT. CDR3 nucleotide sequence: TGTGCCAGCAGTGTGGCTAGCGGGGGGGGAGAGACCCAGTACTTC. Encoded protein: CASSVASGGGETQYF.